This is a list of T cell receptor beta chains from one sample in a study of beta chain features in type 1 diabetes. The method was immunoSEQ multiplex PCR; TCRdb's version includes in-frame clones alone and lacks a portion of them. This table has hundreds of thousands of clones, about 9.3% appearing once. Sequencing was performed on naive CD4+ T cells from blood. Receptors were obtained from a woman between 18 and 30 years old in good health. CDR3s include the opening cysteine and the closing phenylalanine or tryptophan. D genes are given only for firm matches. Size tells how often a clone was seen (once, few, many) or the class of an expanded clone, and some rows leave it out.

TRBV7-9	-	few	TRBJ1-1	TGTGCCAGCGGGCCTCTCGGGAGCGGCACTGAAGCTTTCTTT	CASGPLGSGTEAFF
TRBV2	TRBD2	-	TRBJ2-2	TGTGCCAGCAGTGAAAAGGGACTAGCGAACACCGGGGAGCTGTTTTTT	CASSEKGLANTGELFF
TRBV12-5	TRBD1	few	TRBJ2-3	TGTGCTAGTGCCGCCGGACAGGGGGAAGATACGCAGTATTTT	CASAAGQGEDTQYF
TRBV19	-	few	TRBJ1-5	TGTGCCAGTAGTATTCTTACGGGGGGCAGTCAGCCCCAGCATTTT	CASSILTGGSQPQHF
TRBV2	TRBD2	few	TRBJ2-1	TGTGCCAGCAGTGCCCTACTAGCGGGAGGATCCAATGAGCAGTTCTTC	CASSALLAGGSNEQFF
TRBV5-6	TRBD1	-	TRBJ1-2	TGTGCCAGCAGCTTCAGGGGGCTGAGGGGCTACACCTTC	CASSFRGLRGYTF
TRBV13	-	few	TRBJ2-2	TGTGCCAGCAGCCCGCTGCGGGCAGTCGGGGAGCTGTTTTTT	CASSPLRAVGELFF
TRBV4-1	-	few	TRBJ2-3	TGCGCCAGCAGCCCCCTCGGAGGCCAGGCGGATACGCAGTATTTT	CASSPLGGQADTQYF
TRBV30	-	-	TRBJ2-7	TGTGCCTGGAGCCTGGAAACAGGGCCCTACGAGCAGTACTTC	CAWSLETGPYEQYF
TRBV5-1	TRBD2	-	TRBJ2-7	TGCGCCAGCAGATATACTAGCGGAGCCTCCTACGAGCAGTACTTC	CASRYTSGASYEQYF
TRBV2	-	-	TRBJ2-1	TGTGCCAGCAGTGGAGAGCTAGGAAATGAGCAGTTCTTC	CASSGELGNEQFF
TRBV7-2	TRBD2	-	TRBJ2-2	TGTGCCAGCAGCTTTGGGCTAGCGGGGACGAACACCGGGGAGCTGTTTTTT	CASSFGLAGTNTGELFF
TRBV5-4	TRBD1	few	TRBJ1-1	TGTGCCAGCAGCCGAACCGGGGGACAGGATCATGGCGCTTTCTTT	CASSRTGGQDHGAFF
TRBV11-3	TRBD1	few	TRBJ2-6	TGTGCCACCCCTGACAGGGGGCTAACTGGGGCCAACGTCCTGACTTTC	CATPDRGLTGANVLTF
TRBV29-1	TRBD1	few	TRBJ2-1	TGCAGCGCCCGAGACAGGGGCTCCTACAATGAGCAGTTCTTC	CSARDRGSYNEQFF
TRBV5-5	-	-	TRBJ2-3	TGTGCCAGCAGCTTGTGGGAGTCCGGTACAGATACGCAGTATTTT	CASSLWESGTDTQYF
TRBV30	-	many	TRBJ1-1	TGTGCCTGGAGTCGGTTGAACACTGAAGCTTTCTTT	CAWSRLNTEAFF
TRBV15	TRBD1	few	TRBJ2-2	TGTGCCACCAGCATGAACAGGGGGAGTAGGACCGGGGAGCTGTTTTTT	CATSMNRGSRTGELFF
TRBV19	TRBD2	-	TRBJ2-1	TGTGCCAGTAGTATCGTCGGCGGGAGAGTCTACAATGAGCAGTTCTTC	CASSIVGGRVYNEQFF
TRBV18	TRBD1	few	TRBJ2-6	TGTGCCAGCTCACACAGGGGGCGTGGGGCCAACGTCCTGACTTTC	CASSHRGRGANVLTF
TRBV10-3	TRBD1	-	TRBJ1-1	TGTGCCATCAGGGAACTCCGGACAGGAAAGAACACTGAAGCTTTCTTT	CAIRELRTGKNTEAFF
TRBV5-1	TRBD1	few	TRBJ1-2	TGCGCCAGCAGTTTCGGACAGGGTGGCTATGGCTACACCTTC	CASSFGQGGYGYTF
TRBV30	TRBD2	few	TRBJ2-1	TGTGCCTGGAAGCCTAGCGGGAGGAAGAGTGAGCAGTTCTTC	CAWKPSGRKSEQFF
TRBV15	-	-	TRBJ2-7	TGTGCCACCAGCAGAGATCCGGGACACTCCTACGAGCAGTACTTC	CATSRDPGHSYEQYF
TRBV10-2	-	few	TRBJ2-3	TGCGCCAGCAGTGAGCCGCGTGATACGCAGTATTTT	CASSEPRDTQYF
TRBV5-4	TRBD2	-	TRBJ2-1	TGTGCCAGCAGCCTGGGCGGGACTAGCGGCCACAATGAGCAGTTCTTC	CASSLGGTSGHNEQFF
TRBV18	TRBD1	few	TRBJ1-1	TGTGCCAGCTCGCCCGACAGGGGAAGTGCTGAAGCTTTCTTT	CASSPDRGSAEAFF
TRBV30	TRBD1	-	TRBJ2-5	TGTGCCTCCACAGGGGGACAGGGGGGAGAGACCCAGTACTTC	CASTGGQGGETQYF
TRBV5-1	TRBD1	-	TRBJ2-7	TGCGCCAGCAGGATCTGGACAGGGTCCCACGAGCAGTACTTC	CASRIWTGSHEQYF
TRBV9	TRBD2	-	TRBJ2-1	TGTGCCAGCAGCGTAGCTGGTAGCGGGGGCTACAATGAGCAGTTCTTC	CASSVAGSGGYNEQFF
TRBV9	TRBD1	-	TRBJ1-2	TGTGCCAGCAGCACAGCGACAGGGACCTATGGCTACACCTTC	CASSTATGTYGYTF
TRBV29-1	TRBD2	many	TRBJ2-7	TGCAGCGTTGGTGCTAGCGGGAGCTACGAGCAGTACTTC	CSVGASGSYEQYF
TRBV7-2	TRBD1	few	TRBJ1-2	TGTGCCAGCAGAGACAGGGGCGGATCCTATGGCTACACCTTC	CASRDRGGSYGYTF
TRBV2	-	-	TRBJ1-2	TGTGCCAGCAGTGACACCTGGGCAGGGGACGTCTACACCTTC	CASSDTWAGDVYTF
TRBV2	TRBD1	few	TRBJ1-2	TGTGCCAGCATCCCGGGACAGCTTACAAATGGCTACACCTTC	CASIPGQLTNGYTF
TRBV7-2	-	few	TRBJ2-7	TGTGCCAGCAGCCAATCCTCCTACGAGCAGTACTTC	CASSQSSYEQYF
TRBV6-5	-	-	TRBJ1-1	TGTGCCAGCAGCTACTCTATACAGACCCGGAGGACTGAAGCTTTCTTT	CASSYSIQTRRTEAFF
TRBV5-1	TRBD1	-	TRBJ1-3	TGCGCCAGCAGCTGGACAGGGGATGGAAACACCATATATTTT	CASSWTGDGNTIYF
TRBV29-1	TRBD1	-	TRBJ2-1	TGCAGCGCCCGCCGGGACAGGGAATACAATGAGCAGTTCTTC	CSARRDREYNEQFF
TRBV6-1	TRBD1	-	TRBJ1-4	TGTGCCAGCAGTGAAAGGGGGCTTGTTCCTGGAAAACTGTTTTTT	CASSERGLVPGKLFF
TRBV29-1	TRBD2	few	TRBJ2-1	TGCAGCGGGACAATAGTGGGCCCCGGGAGGTACAATGAGCAGTTCTTC	CSGTIVGPGRYNEQFF
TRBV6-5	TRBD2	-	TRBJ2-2	TGTGCCAGCAGTTTGACTAGCGGATCGAACACCGGGGAGCTGTTTTTT	CASSLTSGSNTGELFF
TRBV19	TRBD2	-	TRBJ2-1	TGTGCCAGTAAGTCGGGAGGGAGGTCCTACAATGAGCAGTTCTTC	CASKSGGRSYNEQFF
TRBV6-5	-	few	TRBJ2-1	TGTGCCAGCAGTCGGGACTCCGCCAATGAGCAGTTCTTC	CASSRDSANEQFF
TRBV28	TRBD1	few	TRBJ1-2	TGTGCCAGCAGTTTAGAAGGGGGCGGCTACACCTTC	CASSLEGGGYTF
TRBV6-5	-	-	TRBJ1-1	TGTGCCAGCAGTTACTTGCCAGGGACTGAAGCTTTCTTT	CASSYLPGTEAFF
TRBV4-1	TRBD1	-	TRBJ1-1	TGCGCCAGCAGCCAGATCGGGACAGGGAACACTGAAGCTTTCTTT	CASSQIGTGNTEAFF
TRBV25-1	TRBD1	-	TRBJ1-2	TGTGCCAGCACCCCCGCAGGGGGCGGAGGCTACACCTTC	CASTPAGGGGYTF
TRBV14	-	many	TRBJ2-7	TGTGCCAGCAGCGATGGCATCGAGCAGTACTTC	CASSDGIEQYF
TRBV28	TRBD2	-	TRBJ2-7	TGTGCCAGCAGGTCTAGCGGAACCTACGAGCAGTACTTC	CASRSSGTYEQYF
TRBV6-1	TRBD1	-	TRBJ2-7	TGTGCCAGCAGGGGGGGACAGGGGTTGGGCGAGCAGTACTTC	CASRGGQGLGEQYF
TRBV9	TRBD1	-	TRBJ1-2	TGTGCCAGCAGCGTAAGGGGGCTCAACTATGGCTACACCTTC	CASSVRGLNYGYTF
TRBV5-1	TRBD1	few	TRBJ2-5	TGCGCCAGCAGCTTCACAGGACAGGGCCGTGAGGAGACCCAGTACTTC	CASSFTGQGREETQYF
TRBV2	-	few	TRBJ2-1	TGTGCCAGCAGTGAGGGGGGGCTCGGGGCGTTCTTC	CASSEGGLGAFF
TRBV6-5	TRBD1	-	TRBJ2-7	TGTGCCAGCAGTTACTTACGGGGCAGGGGGTACGAGCAGTACTTC	CASSYLRGRGYEQYF